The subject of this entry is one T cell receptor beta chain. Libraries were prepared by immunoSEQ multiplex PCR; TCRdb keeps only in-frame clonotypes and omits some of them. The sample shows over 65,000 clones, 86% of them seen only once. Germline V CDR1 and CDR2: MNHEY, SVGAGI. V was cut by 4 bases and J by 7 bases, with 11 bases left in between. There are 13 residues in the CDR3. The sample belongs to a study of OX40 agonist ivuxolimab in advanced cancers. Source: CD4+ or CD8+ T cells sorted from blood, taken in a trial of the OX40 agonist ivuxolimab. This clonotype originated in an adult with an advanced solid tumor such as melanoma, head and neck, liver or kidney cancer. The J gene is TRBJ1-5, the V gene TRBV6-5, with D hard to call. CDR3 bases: TGTGCCAGCAGTTCGGTAGGGTGGCAGCCCCAGCATTTT. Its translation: CASSSVGWQPQHF.